The 21 T cell receptor beta chains listed next were all sequenced from one sample in a study of patients and donors after allogeneic stem cell transplantation. TCRdb reprocessed the RT-PCR reads via MiXCR and lists one record per CDR3 protein. The sample has approximately 430,000 distinct CDR3 sequences, more than 15% seen once; the top ten hold less than 8.5%. The source material was blood, either unsorted or a sorted T cell fraction (not recorded which). The source is a human donor who was either an allogeneic HSCT recipient or a stem cell or donor lymphocyte infusion donor (not recorded which). It is not recorded whose cells these are; they may come from a transplant donor.

This clonotype was counted ten times or more. This sequence joins TRBV18 and TRBJ1-1; D is unclear. The germline V gene encodes CDR1 KGHSH and CDR2 LQKENI. V was pared by 3 bases and J by 4 bases, with 15 bases between. The CDR3 covers 15 residues. CDR3 coding DNA: TGTGCCAGCTCACCCCGACGTCTGTCCCGCACTGAAGCTTTCTTT. Protein product: CASSPRRLSRTEAFF.

This clonotype was seen at least ten times. The J gene is TRBJ2-3, the V gene TRBV7-9; TRBD2 matches at 8 bases. Germline assignment: CDR1 SEHNR and CDR2 FQNEAQ (reference sequence). The CDR3 spans 13 residues. V lost 6 bases to trimming and J lost 6 bases; unmatched junction nucleotides: 5. CDR3: CASRLAAWDTQYF. In DNA form, the CDR3 reads TGTGCCAGCAGACTAGCGGCCTGGGATACGCAGTATTTT.

This clonotype was picked up many times. The chain links TRBV28 to TRBJ2-6; tentatively, D is TRBD2 (6 bases). Trimming removed 7 bases from V and 4 bases from J, with 17 bases in between. The germline gives CDR1 MDHEN, CDR2 SYDVKM. The CDR3 has 16 residues. This CDR3 reads CASTSRGGSGANVLTF. The CDR3, as DNA: TGTGCCAGCACCTCAAGAGGAGGGTCAGGGGCCAACGTCCTGACTTTC.

This clonotype was counted at least ten times. The gene calls are TRBV24-1 and TRBJ2-1; D remains ambiguous. This CDR3 is 12 amino acids long. The V gene lost 0 bases and the J gene lost 7 bases, with 3 bases spanning the gap. The germline CDR1 and CDR2 sequences are KGHDR and SFDVKD. The CDR3 sequence: CATSDLRNEQFF. In DNA form, the CDR3 reads TGTGCCACCAGTGATTTGCGAAATGAGCAGTTCTTC.

The V and J genes are TRBV27 and TRBJ1-2; D gene uncertain. CDR1 MNHEY and CDR2 SMNVEV come from the germline V gene (reference sequence). This CDR3 region has 17 residues. The V end lost 0 bases, the J end lost 4 bases, and 18 bases lay between the germline ends. The CDR3 sequence: CASSLSKGGRRGYGYTF. The CDR3 nucleotides are TGTGCCAGCAGTTTATCGAAAGGAGGGAGACGTGGCTATGGCTACACCTTC.

This clonotype appeared many times. The chain has TRBV18 and TRBJ2-1, with 13 bases aligning to TRBD2. Germline CDR1 reads KGHSH; CDR2 reads LQKENI. The CDR3 consists of 16 residues. V shed 0 bases, J shed 11 bases, and the junction held 7 bases outside the gene matches. The CDR3 here is CASSPPGLAGVHKQFF. In DNA, the CDR3 is TGTGCCAGCTCACCACCAGGACTAGCGGGGGTACACAAGCAGTTCTTC.

DNA for the CDR3: TGTGCCAGCAGTTACTCGGGACAGCAGGTTGAGACCCAGTACTTC. This translates into CASSYSGQQVETQYF. The chain links TRBV6-5 to TRBJ2-5; 7 nucleotides align to TRBD1. Germline V gene data show CDR1 as MNHEY and CDR2 as SVGAGI. This CDR3 has 15 residues. The ends lost 0 bases at V and 5 bases at J; junction bases unmatched: 6.

This chain joins TRBV5-1 and TRBJ2-5; D is perhaps TRBD1 or TRBD2 (5 bases each). The V gene's germline CDR1 is SGHRS and CDR2 YFSETQ. The CDR3 length is 18 residues. With 5 bases removed from V and 0 bases from J, the gap between germline ends came to 23 bases. The chain's CDR3 is CASRGDPSRGEYQETQYF. As DNA, the CDR3 is TGCGCCAGCAGGGGGGATCCAAGTAGAGGGGAGTACCAAGAGACCCAGTACTTC.

The V call is TRBV9, the J call TRBJ2-1; possibly TRBD2 for D (5 bases). The V and J ends lost 4 bases and 3 bases respectively, with 14 bases between them. The CDR3 sequence is 15 residues long. The germline V gene encodes CDR1 SGDLS and CDR2 YYNGEE. This CDR3 is CASSPNGDFYNEQFF. CDR3 sequence (DNA): TGTGCCAGCAGCCCAAACGGGGATTTCTACAATGAGCAGTTCTTC.

The chain joins TRBV15 to TRBJ2-7; D tentatively fits TRBD1 or TRBD2 (5 bases each). The CDR3 extends over 15 amino acids. Trimming pared 5 bases from V and 3 bases from J, leaving 17 bases between. The germline CDR1 and CDR2 sequences are LNHNV and YYDKDF (reference sequence). Here the CDR3 reads CATSSNPGPLYEQYF. Here the CDR3 DNA reads TGTGCCACCAGCTCCAACCCGGGACCCCTCTACGAGCAGTACTTC.

Only a few counts were recorded for this clonotype. The chain recombines TRBV30 with TRBJ2-2, with TRBD2 matching 7 bases. The J segment lost 4 bases and the V segment lost 8 bases, leaving 7 bases of the junction unmatched. Germline V gene sequence: CDR1 GTSNPN, CDR2 SVGIG (reference sequence). The CDR3 runs 13 residues. CDR3: CALAERGTGELFF. The CDR3 coding sequence is TGTGCCCTAGCGGAGAGGGGCACCGGGGAGCTGTTTTTT.

This clonotype was recorded a few times. The rearrangement joins TRBV3-1 to TRBJ2-6, with D perhaps matching TRBD2 (5 bases). Trimming shortened V by 3 bases and J by 0 bases, and 9 bases separated the two germline ends. Germline V gene sequence: CDR1 LGHDT, CDR2 YNNKEL (reference sequence). This CDR3 contains 16 residues. The DNA for the CDR3 is TGTGCCAGCAGCCACCTGGGGAGCTCTGGGGCCAACGTCCTGACTTTC. This sequence encodes CASSHLGSSGANVLTF.

In this sample, this clonotype turned up many times. This chain links TRBV7-3 with TRBJ2-1; 8 nucleotides align to TRBD1. V lost 2 bases and J lost 0; bases outside the gene matches: 0. This CDR3 spans 15 amino acids. Germline V gene lookup returns CDR1 SGHTA and CDR2 FQGTGA. CDR3 nucleotides: TGTGCCAGCAGCTTACAGGGGGCCTCCTACAATGAGCAGTTCTTC. Protein: CASSLQGASYNEQFF. Full variable domain (rest looked up from reference TRBV7-3 and TRBJ2-1): GAGVSQTPSNKVTEKGKYVELRCDPISGHTALYWYRQSLGQGPEFLIYFQGTGAADDSGLPNDRFFAVRPEGSVSTLKIQRTERGDSAVYLCASSLQGASYNEQFFGPGTRLTVL.

There are a few counts of this clonotype. V is TRBV20-1 and J is TRBJ2-3; 7 nucleotides align to TRBD2. The CDR3 has 15 amino acids. Trimming cost V 4 bases and J 3 bases; bases outside gene matches: 10. Germline-derived CDR1 and CDR2 are DFQATT and SNEGSKA (reference sequence). The CDR3 is CSAISAGDITDTQYF. CDR3 DNA sequence: TGCAGTGCTATAAGTGCGGGAGATATAACAGATACGCAGTATTTT.

This chain connects TRBV4-1 to TRBJ1-4; D uncertain. The CDR3 loop spans 15 amino acids. Trimming cost V 1 base and J 8 bases, with 14 bases left between them. CDR1 MGHRA and CDR2 YSYEKL come from the germline V gene. The CDR3 loop reads CASSQARDHAEKLFF. As DNA, the CDR3 is TGCGCCAGCAGCCAAGCAAGGGATCATGCGGAAAAACTGTTTTTT.

J is TRBJ1-4 and V is TRBV7-2, with unresolved D. Per germline, CDR1 SGHTA and CDR2 FQGNSA. V lost 4 bases and J 2 bases, leaving 11 bases between the germline ends. This CDR3 comprises 15 residues. DNA of the CDR3: TGTGCCAGCAGCTCCTCGGGAGTTACTAATGAAAAACTGTTTTTT. Protein: CASSSSGVTNEKLFF.

The sample holds a few counts of this clonotype. The chain carries TRBV16 and TRBJ2-7; perhaps TRBD1 as D (5 bases). V dropped 0 bases and J dropped 6 bases, with 12 bases sitting between them. The CDR3 consists of 14 residues. Germline lookup yields CDR1 KGHSY and CDR2 FQNENV. Here the CDR3 reads CASSQSGQGGEQYF. DNA for the CDR3: TGTGCCAGCAGCCAATCCGGACAAGGTGGCGAGCAGTACTTC.

This clonotype was counted only a few times. The rearrangement joins TRBV4-2 to TRBJ2-7, with TRBD1 matching 8 bases. The CDR3 contains 16 residues. CDR1 and CDR2 from the germline V gene are LGHNA and YNFKEQ. V shed 5 bases and J 2 bases; nucleotides not matched to a gene: 11. The chain's CDR3 is CASSIRTGTGTYEQYF. Written as DNA, the CDR3 is TGTGCCAGCAGCATCCGGACAGGGACCGGCACCTACGAGCAGTACTTC.

This clonotype turned up a few times. V usage is TRBV10-3 and J usage is TRBJ1-6; D remains unclear. The CDR3 consists of 12 residues. Per the germline V gene, CDR1 is ENHRY and CDR2 is SYGVKD. Trimming pared 1 base from V and 11 bases from J, leaving 6 bases between. The CDR3 DNA is TGTGCCATCAGTGAGTTTTCTGCACCCCTCCACTTT. It specifies CAISEFSAPLHF.

This clonotype was recorded a few times. The chain carries TRBV7-9 and TRBJ1-2; D is possibly TRBD1 (5 bases). This CDR3 is 16 amino acids long. The V and J ends lost 5 bases and 4 bases respectively, with 20 bases between them. In germline, CDR1 is SEHNR, CDR2 FQNEAQ (reference sequence). CDR3 sequence: CASSVTMDTLTYGYTF. In DNA, the CDR3 is TGTGCCAGCAGCGTGACGATGGACACTCTGACCTATGGCTACACCTTC.

This clonotype was counted between two and nine times. The chain combines TRBV7-9 with TRBJ2-7; maybe TRBD1 (6 bases). V lost 6 bases to trimming and J lost 2 bases, with 20 bases between them. Per germline, CDR1 SEHNR and CDR2 FQNEAQ (reference sequence). The CDR3 contains 16 residues. DNA for the CDR3: TGTGCCAGCAGTGAGTCCAGGGGCTTGTTAGCCTACGAGCAGTACTTC. Protein: CASSESRGLLAYEQYF. The whole variable domain, remainder taken from reference TRBV7-9 and TRBJ2-7, is DTGVSQNPRHKITKRGQNVTFRCDPISEHNRLYWYRQTLGQGPEFLTYFQNEAQLEKSRLLSDRFSAERPKGSFSTLEIQRTEQGDSAMYLCASSESRGLLAYEQYFGPGTRLTVT.